This T cell receptor (beta chain) was sequenced for a study of human T cells and chemical hapten exposure. Study results and limitations: Counts of TCRs expanded at PT1 correlated positively with patch test score.

Trimming shortened V by 5 bases and J by 7 bases, and 15 bases separated the two germline ends. The CDR3 totals 15 residues. Looked up from germline, CDR1 is KGHSH and CDR2 is LQKENI. TCRdb itself ran the RACE reads through MiXCR, one entry per CDR3 protein. The table lists around 120,000 distinct CDR3 sequences, roughly an eighth of them singletons. Time point here: patch test 1, 2 weeks after DPC sensitization. Sample treatment: therapeutic diphenylcyclopropenone sensitization with weekly scalp DPC. Each patch test followed a blood draw. Total RNA came from unfractionated whole blood. At least ten counts were recorded for this clonotype. The antigen is undetermined.

The chain combines TRBV18 with TRBJ1-6; no reliable D call. The sequence came from a man aged 18 to 29 with alopecia areata. Some clones in this sample may be carry-over from other donors' samples. Sequencing was performed on whole blood, taken in connection with sensitization to the hapten diphenylcyclopropenone (DPC). The CDR3: CASSTLTIPNSPLHF. In DNA form, the CDR3 reads TGTGCCAGCTCAACCCTCACAATCCCAAATTCACCCCTCCACTTT.